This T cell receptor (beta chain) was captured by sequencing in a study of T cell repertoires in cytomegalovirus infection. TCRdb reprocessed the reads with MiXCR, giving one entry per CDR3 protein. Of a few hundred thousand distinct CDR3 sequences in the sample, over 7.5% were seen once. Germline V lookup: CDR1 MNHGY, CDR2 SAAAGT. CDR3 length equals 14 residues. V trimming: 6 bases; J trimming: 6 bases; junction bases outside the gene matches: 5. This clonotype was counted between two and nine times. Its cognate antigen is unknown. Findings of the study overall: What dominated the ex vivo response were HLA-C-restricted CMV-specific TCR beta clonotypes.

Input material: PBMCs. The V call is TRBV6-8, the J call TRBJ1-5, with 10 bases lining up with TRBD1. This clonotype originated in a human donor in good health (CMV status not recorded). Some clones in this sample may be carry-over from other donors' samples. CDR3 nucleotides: TGTGCCAGCAGCTGGGGACAGGGGAGTCAGCCCCAGCATTTT. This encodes CASSWGQGSQPQHF.